A single sample gave rise to the 20 T cell receptor beta chains below, sequenced in a study of patients and donors after allogeneic stem cell transplantation. TCRdb redid the calling of the RT-PCR reads with MiXCR, one entry per CDR3 protein. The sample has a few hundred thousand distinct CDR3 sequences; less than 50% are singletons. What was sequenced was blood, either unsorted or a sorted T cell fraction (not recorded which). The receptor set was obtained from a human donor who was either an allogeneic HSCT recipient or a stem cell or donor lymphocyte infusion donor (not recorded which). It is not recorded whose cells these are; they may come from a transplant donor.

V usage is TRBV5-1 and J usage is TRBJ2-2; 10 bases are shared with TRBD1. Trimming removed 4 bases from V and 3 bases from J; junction bases left unmatched: 9. Looked up from germline, CDR1 is SGHRS and CDR2 is YFSETQ. The CDR3 contains 17 residues. This CDR3 is CASSVPGQGTYTGELFF. In DNA, the CDR3 is TGCGCCAGCAGCGTACCGGGACAGGGGACCTACACCGGGGAGCTGTTTTTT.

This clonotype occurred a few times. The genes are TRBV5-1 and TRBJ1-2, with no clear D. The CDR3 contains 16 residues. Germline V gene lookup returns CDR1 SGHRS and CDR2 YFSETQ. V lost 4 bases and J 6 bases, leaving 22 bases between the germline ends. CDR3 coding DNA: TGCGCCAGCAGCCGGTCGGACCCAGGAGGAGGGAATGGCTACACCTTC. Translated: CASSRSDPGGGNGYTF.

The V gene is TRBV12-3 or TRBV12-4, the J gene TRBJ1-2, with D possibly TRBD1 on 6 matching bases. With 2 bases removed from V and 8 bases from J, the gap between germline ends came to 12 bases. The CDR3 has 13 residues. CDR3 amino acids: CASSLTGQHGYTF. CDR3 in DNA: TGTGCCAGCAGTTTAACTGGACAGCACGGCTACACCTTC.

In this sample, this clonotype turned up a few times. The rearrangement links TRBV4-2 to TRBJ1-4; D gene unclear. From germline, CDR1 is LGHNA and CDR2 YNFKEQ. V was pared by 4 bases and J by 9 bases, with 18 bases between. This CDR3 is built from 15 residues. The CDR3 DNA reads TGTGCCAGCAGCCTTGCAAAGGATGGGTTTAAAAAACTGTTTTTT. It codes for CASSLAKDGFKKLFF.

Written as DNA, the CDR3 is TGTGCCAGCAGCTTAGCCGAGGGACAGCCTCAGCCCCAGCATTTT. This codes for CASSLAEGQPQPQHF. The chain uses TRBV7-9 and TRBJ1-5; 7 bases map to TRBD1. CDR1 and CDR2 (germline): SEHNR, FQNEAQ (reference sequence). V lost 0 bases, J lost 6 bases, and 5 bases stayed unmatched. CDR3 length: 15 amino acids. Looking up the rest from reference TRBV7-9 and TRBJ1-5 gives the full variable domain: DTGVSQNPRHKITKRGQNVTFRCDPISEHNRLYWYRQTLGQGPEFLTYFQNEAQLEKSRLLSDRFSAERPKGSFSTLEIQRTEQGDSAMYLCASSLAEGQPQPQHFGDGTRLSIL.

The chain couples TRBV5-1 to TRBJ2-5; D ambiguous. Looked up from germline, CDR1 is SGHRS and CDR2 is YFSETQ. The CDR3 is 14 residues long. Between the trimmed V and J ends, which lost 0 bases and 6 bases, there was a span of 12 bases. CDR3 amino acids: CASSLDTISKTQYF. The CDR3 DNA reads TGCGCCAGCAGCTTGGACACAATTAGTAAGACCCAGTACTTC.

This clonotype was detected a few times. The V gene is TRBV20-1, the J gene TRBJ1-6, with D possibly matching TRBD1 (6 bases). Germline assignment: CDR1 DFQATT and CDR2 SNEGSKA (reference sequence). Trimming took 5 bases from V and 6 from J, leaving 20 bases between them. The CDR3 has 16 residues. As DNA, the CDR3 is TGCAGTGCTGCCAACAGGGAGAAGGGCCGTAATTCACCCCTCCACTTT. Amino acids: CSAANREKGRNSPLHF.

V usage is TRBV2 and J usage is TRBJ2-2, with 8 positions matching TRBD1. Germline CDR1 and CDR2: SNHLY and FYNNEI. With 8 bases clipped from V and 2 bases from J, the junction kept 7 bases outside the gene matches. This CDR3 has 15 amino acids. The CDR3 nucleotides are TGTGCCAGCGAACAGGGGGGTCGTAACACCGGGGAGCTGTTTTTT. Amino acids: CASEQGGRNTGELFF.

This clonotype came up a few times. The V gene is TRBV2, the J gene TRBJ1-5; maybe TRBD1 (5 bases). V was trimmed by 8 bases and J by 4 bases, leaving 9 bases between them. Germline V gene lookup returns CDR1 SNHLY and CDR2 FYNNEI. CDR3 length equals 12 residues. CDR3 in amino acids: CASRQRNQPQHF. DNA for the CDR3: TGTGCCAGCCGACAGCGAAATCAGCCCCAGCATTTT.

This clonotype was counted a few times. This chain links TRBV28 with TRBJ2-3, with 8 bases that match TRBD1. V lost 5 bases, J lost 0 bases, and 4 bases stayed unmatched. Germline V gives CDR1 MDHEN, CDR2 SYDVKM. This CDR3 has 15 residues. The CDR3 bases are TGTGCCAGCAGTCAAAACAGGGGGAGCACAGATACGCAGTATTTT. This gives the protein CASSQNRGSTDTQYF.

CDR3 in DNA: TGTGCCAGCTTCTCAAAACTGCCTGAGCAGTTCTTC. Translation gives CASFSKLPEQFF. This chain uses TRBV25-1 with TRBJ2-1; D gene ambiguous. Germline CDR1 reads MGHDK; CDR2 reads SYGVNS. Trimming took off 8 bases at V and 9 bases at J, with 14 bases between the two ends. This CDR3 region has 12 residues.

The V call is TRBV5-5, the J call TRBJ2-5; no clear D. Trimming removed 0 bases at V and 5 bases at J, with 11 bases between. CDR3 length: 14 residues. From germline, CDR1 is SGHKS and CDR2 YYEKEE (reference sequence). DNA of the CDR3: TGTGCCAGCAGCTTGGAAGGGTCGGCCGAGACCCAGTACTTC. It encodes CASSLEGSAETQYF.

CDR3 protein: CASSRSSYNEQFF. CDR3 bases: TGTGCCAGCAGCAGGAGCTCCTACAATGAGCAGTTCTTC. V usage is TRBV7-2 and J usage is TRBJ2-1, with D uncertain. CDR1 is SGHTA and CDR2 is FQGNSA in the germline V gene. V dropped 5 bases and J dropped 0 bases, with 5 bases sitting between them. The CDR3 loop spans 13 amino acids.

This chain connects TRBV28 to TRBJ2-7; D perhaps matches TRBD2 (6 bases). The CDR3 has 15 amino acids. Germline assignment: CDR1 MDHEN and CDR2 SYDVKM. V was shortened by 5 bases and J by 0 bases, with 14 bases between the two germline ends. CDR3 sequence reads: CASSPPTGVSYEQYF. CDR3 in DNA: TGTGCCAGCAGTCCTCCGACGGGGGTCTCCTACGAGCAGTACTTC.

This clonotype was seen a single time. V gene TRBV4-1 combines with J gene TRBJ1-1; D ambiguous. This CDR3 is built from 11 residues. Germline V gene data show CDR1 as MGHRA and CDR2 as YSYEKL. The germline V and J ends were trimmed by 8 bases and 4 bases, with 8 bases remaining between them. The CDR3 reads CASAAGTEAFF. As DNA, the CDR3 is TGCGCCAGCGCAGCGGGCACTGAAGCTTTCTTT.

The CDR3 reads CASSVDGDTQYF. CDR3 coding DNA: TGTGCCAGCAGCGTAGACGGGGATACGCAGTATTTT. The rearrangement joins TRBV9 to TRBJ2-3; D remains ambiguous. Per germline, CDR1 SGDLS and CDR2 YYNGEE. Trimming took off 0 bases at V and 6 bases at J, with 5 bases between the two ends. This CDR3 has 12 residues.

The V and J genes are TRBV6-6 and TRBJ2-7; TRBD1 aligns across 9 bases. The V gene end was trimmed by 0 bases and the J gene end by 2 bases; junction bases not matched to a gene: 2. Per germline, CDR1 MNHNY and CDR2 SVGAGI (reference sequence). This CDR3 comprises 15 residues. The CDR3 nucleotides are TGTGCCAGCAGTTACTCGGGGGACAGGGCCTACGAGCAGTACTTC. It encodes CASSYSGDRAYEQYF.

This clonotype was counted a few times. V usage is TRBV4-3 and J usage is TRBJ2-7, with 9 bases fitting TRBD1. The CDR3 spans 15 residues. V was clipped by 3 bases and J by 4 bases; unmatched bases: 7. Germline CDR1 and CDR2: LGHNA and YSLEER. The CDR3 nucleotides read TGCGCCAGCAGCCAGACGGACAGGGGAGAGTACGAGCAGTACTTC. Protein sequence: CASSQTDRGEYEQYF.

V gene TRBV25-1 combines with J gene TRBJ1-1; unclear D gene. Germline V gene sequence: CDR1 MGHDK, CDR2 SYGVNS. This CDR3 contains 13 residues. V was clipped by 8 bases and J by 1 base, with 11 bases between them. The CDR3 DNA is TGTGCCAGCGGTGCGGTGTGGAACACTGAAGCTTTCTTT. This codes for CASGAVWNTEAFF.

J is TRBJ2-1 and V is TRBV20-1; 11 bases are a match to TRBD2. Looked up from germline, CDR1 is DFQATT and CDR2 is SNEGSKA (reference sequence). The CDR3 contains 14 residues. V trimming: 6 bases; J trimming: 3 bases; junction bases outside the gene matches: 4. The CDR3 protein is CSAVAGGLYNEQFF. CDR3 DNA sequence: TGCAGTGCGGTAGCGGGGGGGCTCTACAATGAGCAGTTCTTC.